Below, 23 T cell receptor beta chains from the same sample are listed, as sequenced in a study of cytomegalovirus exposure and HLA in healthy donors. Primers: 60 Vbeta forward and 13 Jbeta reverse. Repertoires were generated with immunoSEQ multiplex PCR, while TCRdb's copy carries only in-frame clones and drops some. Among 150,000 to 200,000 clones listed, roughly four fifths were seen once. Sequencing was carried out using PBMCs. These receptors all come from a woman between 25 and 40 years old in good health and CMV-seropositive.

The genes are TRBV29-1 and TRBJ1-6, with D tentatively TRBD1 (6 bases). The CDR3 is 13 amino acids. Germline V gene sequence: CDR1 SQVTM, CDR2 ANQGSEA. V lost 5 bases and J lost 6, with 11 bases in between. CDR3 region: CSVRGQLNSPLHF. The CDR3 region has the DNA TGCAGCGTTAGAGGACAGCTTAATTCACCCCTCCACTTT.

This clone appeared a few times. This sequence joins TRBV4-3 and TRBJ2-4; D possibly corresponds to TRBD1 (6 bases). Germline CDR1 LGHNA, CDR2 YSLEER. V lost 5 bases and J lost 5, with 10 bases in between. The CDR3 contains 13 residues. The CDR3 spells CASSTRTENIQYF. The CDR3 region has the DNA TGCGCCAGCAGCACCCGGACAGAAAACATTCAGTACTTC.

V usage is TRBV18 and J usage is TRBJ2-7, with 7 bases matching TRBD1. J was trimmed by 1 base and V by 3 bases; bases with no gene match: 9. Germline CDR1 reads KGHSH; CDR2 reads LQKENI. The CDR3 covers 16 residues. The CDR3 reads CASSPSDRPNSYEQYF. CDR3 sequence (DNA): TGTGCCAGCTCACCTTCGGACAGGCCTAATTCCTACGAGCAGTACTTC. Complete variable domain (other parts from reference TRBV18 and TRBJ2-7): NAGVMQNPRHLVRRRGQEARLRCSPMKGHSHVYWYRQLPEEGLKFMVYLQKENIIDESGMPKERFSAEFPKEGPSILRIQQVVRGDSAAYFCASSPSDRPNSYEQYFGPGTRLTVT.

The chain joins TRBV2 to TRBJ2-3; 10 bases match TRBD1. V was clipped by 9 bases and J by 5 bases; unmatched bases: 5. The germline gives CDR1 SNHLY, CDR2 FYNNEI. The CDR3 has 13 amino acids. CDR3: CARDRGKGDTQYF. The CDR3 nucleotides are TGTGCCAGGGACAGGGGGAAGGGAGATACGCAGTATTTT. Supplemented by reference TRBV2 and TRBJ2-3, the full variable domain reads EPEVTQTPSHQVTQMGQEVILRCVPISNHLYFYWYRQILGQKVEFLVSFYNNEISEKSEIFDDQFSVERPDGSNFTLKIRSTKLEDSAMYFCARDRGKGDTQYFGPGTRLTVL.

The chain employs TRBV19 and TRBJ1-1, with 7 positions matching TRBD1. The germline V gene has CDR1 LNHDA and CDR2 SQIVND (reference sequence). V lost 3 bases, J lost 3 bases, and 7 bases stayed unmatched. The CDR3 sequence is 15 residues long. CDR3 sequence (DNA): TGTGCCAGTAGTATGAGGGACAGAGGGGACACTGAAGCTTTCTTT. It translates to CASSMRDRGDTEAFF.

The chain has TRBV21-1 and TRBJ2-1; the D segment call TRBD1 is taken from the table without a DNA check. TRBV21-1 is marked as a pseudogene. CDR3 size: 16 residues. CDR3 amino acids: CASSKETGPSYNEQFF. CDR3 DNA sequence: TGTGCCAGCAGCAAAGAGACAGGGCCATCCTACAATGAGCAGTTCTTC.

The rearrangement uses TRBV12-5 and TRBJ1-3, with TRBD1 as a possible D gene (6 bases). In germline, CDR1 is LGHNT, CDR2 FRNRAP. Trimming stripped 2 bases from V and 2 bases from J, with 10 bases between. The CDR3 is 15 residues long. The CDR3 sequence is CASGLPGAAGNTIYF. CDR3 nucleotide sequence: TGTGCTAGTGGTTTGCCAGGGGCGGCTGGAAACACCATATATTTT.

The V and J genes are TRBV7-2 and TRBJ1-1; TRBD1 might be the D (5 bases). CDR3 size: 13 residues. V was pared by 0 bases and J by 10 bases, with 12 bases between. Germline V gene data show CDR1 as SGHTA and CDR2 as FQGNSA. The CDR3 sequence: CASSLARQQVAFF. For the CDR3, the DNA is TGTGCCAGCAGCTTAGCTCGACAGCAGGTAGCTTTCTTT.

The V call is TRBV28, the J call TRBJ1-1; tentative D call: TRBD1 (6 bases). CDR1 MDHEN and CDR2 SYDVKM come from the germline V gene. V was clipped by 5 bases and J by 0 bases, with 13 bases between them. The CDR3 consists of 15 residues. CDR3 sequence reads: CASSPPGDMNTEAFF. CDR3 DNA: TGTGCCAGCAGTCCGCCAGGGGACATGAACACTGAAGCTTTCTTT.

The chain couples TRBV19 to TRBJ2-1, with 7 bases that match TRBD1. The ends lost 7 bases at V and 9 bases at J; junction bases unmatched: 6. The CDR3 runs 12 residues. Germline loops: CDR1 LNHDA, CDR2 SQIVND (reference sequence). The CDR3 nucleotides read TGTGCCAGTAAAAGACAGGGCGGTGAGCAGTTCTTC. It yields the protein CASKRQGGEQFF.

V is TRBV2 and J is TRBJ1-5, with D maybe TRBD1 (5 bases). From germline, CDR1 is SNHLY and CDR2 FYNNEI. The V gene lost 2 bases and the J gene lost 7 bases, with 12 bases spanning the gap. The length of the CDR3 is 14 residues. CDR3 bases: TGTGCCAGCAGTGAACTAAGGGGTGAACAGCCCCAGCATTTT. Protein sequence: CASSELRGEQPQHF. Based on the CDR3 plus reference TRBV2 and TRBJ1-5, the full variable domain is EPEVTQTPSHQVTQMGQEVILRCVPISNHLYFYWYRQILGQKVEFLVSFYNNEISEKSEIFDDQFSVERPDGSNFTLKIRSTKLEDSAMYFCASSELRGEQPQHFGDGTRLSIL.

The V call is TRBV7-6, the J call TRBJ2-7, with 7 bases matching TRBD2. CDR3 length: 13 residues. Germline CDR1 reads SGHVS; CDR2 reads FNYEAQ. With 3 bases clipped from V and 2 bases from J, the junction kept 1 base outside the gene matches. Here the CDR3 DNA reads TGTGCCAGCAGCTTGGGGAGGGCCTACGAGCAGTACTTC. It encodes CASSLGRAYEQYF.

This chain links TRBV18 with TRBJ2-7; possibly TRBD1 for D (6 bases). V was cut by 6 bases and J by 3 bases, with 12 bases left in between. This CDR3 contains 13 residues. Germline V CDR1 and CDR2: KGHSH, LQKENI. The CDR3 region has the DNA TGTGCCAGCTCCCCGACAGGCTTCTACGAGCAGTACTTC. Translation gives CASSPTGFYEQYF.

A few counts support this clone. The chain employs TRBV28 and TRBJ2-4; 12 positions agree with TRBD1. The CDR3 length is 17 residues. J gave up 8 bases and V 5 bases, and 13 bases lay outside the gene matches. Germline-derived CDR1 and CDR2 are MDHEN and SYDVKM. CDR3 in amino acids: CASSTLTGTGGYDIQYF. The CDR3 DNA sequence: TGTGCCAGCAGTACATTGACCGGGACAGGGGGCTACGACATTCAGTACTTC. Together with reference TRBV28 and TRBJ2-4, the CDR3 gives the full variable domain: DVKVTQSSRYLVKRTGEKVFLECVQDMDHENMFWYRQDPGLGLRLIYFSYDVKMKEKGDIPEGYSVSREKKERFSLILESASTNQTSMYLCASSTLTGTGGYDIQYFGAGTRLSVL.

The rearrangement joins TRBV2 to TRBJ1-5; D is possibly TRBD1 (5 bases). The CDR3 is 12 amino acids. Germline loops: CDR1 SNHLY, CDR2 FYNNEI. The V end lost 6 bases, the J end lost 10 bases, and 13 bases lay between the germline ends. DNA of the CDR3: TGTGCCAGCAGGGCGGGGGATAGACCCCAGCATTTT. It codes for CASRAGDRPQHF.

The chain combines TRBV13 with TRBJ2-1; D possibly corresponds to TRBD1 (6 bases). The V end lost 5 bases, the J end lost 13 bases, and 15 bases lay between the germline ends. This CDR3 is 12 amino acids long. Germline lookup yields CDR1 PRHDT and CDR2 FYEKMQ (reference sequence). The CDR3 reads CASSLPTGKQFF. The CDR3 DNA follows: TGTGCCAGCAGCCTTCCGACAGGCAAACAGTTCTTC.

Only one count was recorded for this clone. CDR3 in DNA: TGTGCCAGTAGTGCCCGAGGAGTGAACACTGAAGCTTTCTTT. It encodes CASSARGVNTEAFF. The chain employs TRBV19 and TRBJ1-1; unclear D gene. With 5 bases removed from V and 0 bases from J, the gap between germline ends came to 10 bases. The CDR3 contains 14 residues. Germline-derived CDR1 and CDR2 are LNHDA and SQIVND (reference sequence).

The J gene is TRBJ1-1, the V gene TRBV5-5, with 9 bases that match TRBD1. Germline lookup yields CDR1 SGHKS and CDR2 YYEKEE (reference sequence). The CDR3 spans 16 residues. With V trimmed by 7 bases and J by 4 bases, 14 bases remained unmatched. The CDR3 here is CASAKNRGLEGTEAFF. The CDR3 DNA reads TGTGCCAGCGCGAAGAACAGGGGGCTGGAGGGCACTGAAGCTTTCTTT.

This rearrangement joins TRBV29-1 to TRBJ1-1; tentative D call: TRBD1 (5 bases). The CDR3 is 13 residues long. CDR1 and CDR2 from the germline V gene are SQVTM and ANQGSEA. V lost 7 bases to trimming and J lost 2 bases, with 14 bases between them. DNA of the CDR3: TGCAGCGGGTTGGCAGGGCTCAACACTGAAGCTTTCTTT. It translates to CSGLAGLNTEAFF.

The chain combines TRBV2 with TRBJ1-2, with a tentative D call TRBD1 (6 bases). V lost 6 bases, J lost 5 bases, and 13 bases lay in between. This CDR3 comprises 13 residues. Germline-derived CDR1 and CDR2 are SNHLY and FYNNEI. The CDR3 reads CASSSGTSYGYTF. In DNA form, the CDR3 reads TGTGCCAGCAGCTCCGGGACAAGTTATGGCTACACCTTC.

CDR3 protein: CASSDPGGADYGYTF. CDR3 coding DNA: TGTGCCAGCAGCGACCCAGGGGGCGCTGACTATGGCTACACCTTC. V gene TRBV5-4 combines with J gene TRBJ1-2; TRBD1 agrees at 8 bases. V gave up 4 bases and J gave up 3 bases; unmatched junction bases: 8. The CDR3 has 15 residues. Germline V lookup: CDR1 SGHNT, CDR2 YYREEE (reference sequence).

The rearrangement uses TRBV2 and TRBJ1-5; tentatively, D is TRBD1 (6 bases). Germline V gene data show CDR1 as SNHLY and CDR2 as FYNNEI. Trimming left V 6 bases short and J 7 bases short, with 19 bases between. The length of the CDR3 is 15 residues. The CDR3 reads CASRDSNSLRQPQHF. CDR3 sequence (DNA): TGTGCCAGCAGGGACAGTAACTCTCTGCGGCAGCCCCAGCATTTT.

The rearrangement joins TRBV19 to TRBJ1-1; D perhaps matches TRBD1 (6 bases). Germline V gene lookup returns CDR1 LNHDA and CDR2 SQIVND (reference sequence). This CDR3 is 12 amino acids long. The V end lost 8 bases, the J end lost 3 bases, and 10 bases lay between the germline ends. CDR3 coding DNA: TGTGCCAGTCAAGACAGGCACACTGAAGCTTTCTTT. Translation: CASQDRHTEAFF.